These 23 T cell receptor beta chains share one sample of origin, sequenced in a study of T cells expressing NK-cell markers. Following a re-call of the 5' RACE reads, TCRdb has one entry per CDR3 protein and lacks DNA. Recorded here are about 380,000 distinct CDR3 sequences; the top ten clones represent under 6.5%. The sequenced sample was blood T cells: a sorted CD56 or NKG2C T cell subset, CD4+ or CD8+ T cells, or bulk PBMC T cells (not recorded which). The receptors were gathered from a man aged 18-69 years in good health.

The rearrangement joins TRBV3-1 to TRBJ1-4; TCRdb returns TRBD1, unconfirmable since there is no DNA. CDR1 and CDR2 from the germline V gene are LGHDT and YNNKEL (reference sequence). The CDR3 loop spans 15 amino acids. This CDR3 is CASSQSRQGGEKLFF.

The rearrangement joins TRBV7-3 to TRBJ2-1; without DNA, the TCRdb call of TRBD1 cannot be checked. Germline assignment: CDR1 SGHTA and CDR2 FQGTGA. The CDR3 loop spans 19 amino acids. The CDR3 sequence: CASSHPGRGRPITYNEQFF.

The rearrangement joins TRBV25-1 to TRBJ1-2; the TCRdb D gene call, TRBD1, has no DNA to confirm it. The CDR3 covers 12 residues. Germline CDR1 and CDR2: MGHDK and SYGVNS. The CDR3 sequence: CASIGGDHGYTF.

V is TRBV28 and J is TRBJ2-3; TCRdb outputs TRBD2, but without DNA this stays unchecked. This CDR3 region has 14 residues. Germline CDR1 reads MDHEN; CDR2 reads SYDVKM. The CDR3 protein is CASTPGLSTDTQYF.

V usage is TRBV3-1 and J usage is TRBJ1-6. The CDR3 contains 16 residues. Looked up from germline, CDR1 is LGHDT and CDR2 is YNNKEL (reference sequence). The CDR3 is CASSPHKGLYNSPLHF.

The chain combines TRBV7-8 with TRBJ2-7; TCRdb reports TRBD1, a call that lacks DNA to check it against. Germline V gene sequence: CDR1 SGHVS, CDR2 FQNEAQ. The CDR3 is 13 amino acids. The CDR3 here is CASRKTGGGEQYF.

The J gene is TRBJ2-3, the V gene TRBV6-2 or TRBV6-3; the D call of TRBD2 rests on TCRdb alone, since no DNA is present to check it. CDR1 and CDR2 (germline): MNHEY, SVGEGT. The CDR3 has 13 residues. The chain's CDR3 is CASSDRGAYTQYF.

The chain uses TRBV12-3 or TRBV12-4 and TRBJ1-5; TCRdb calls TRBD1, which cannot be checked without DNA. The CDR3 totals 15 residues. The CDR3 spells CASSFYRGIGQPQHF.

The J gene is TRBJ2-5, the V gene TRBV21-1; TCRdb's D call of TRBD1 is untestable without DNA. TRBV21-1 is termed a pseudogene. The CDR3 extends over 16 amino acids. The CDR3 reads CASSSDLQGKGETQYF.

This chain connects TRBV10-3 to TRBJ2-5; TCRdb proposes TRBD2, but this gene call is untestable without DNA. From germline, CDR1 is ENHRY and CDR2 SYGVKD. The CDR3 runs to 16 residues. The CDR3 sequence is CAISPGTSGGRETQYF.

The chain couples TRBV7-2 to TRBJ2-7; the D gene TCRdb calls, TRBD1, cannot be checked with no DNA. Germline CDR1 and CDR2: SGHTA and FQGNSA. This CDR3 is built from 15 residues. The CDR3 loop is CASSLLDREVNEQYF.

J is TRBJ2-3 and V is TRBV12-3 or TRBV12-4; there is no DNA to check the TCRdb D call of TRBD2. The CDR3 is 14 residues long. Here the CDR3 reads CASSFTYLRNTQYF.

The rearrangement links TRBV6-5 to TRBJ2-3; TCRdb indicates TRBD1, and absent DNA this call remains unverified. CDR3 size: 13 residues. Germline loops: CDR1 MNHEY, CDR2 SVGAGI. The CDR3 reads CASSYERGDTQYF.

V and J are TRBV20-1 and TRBJ1-5. CDR3 length equals 12 residues. Per germline, CDR1 DFQATT and CDR2 SNEGSKA (reference sequence). The CDR3 region is CSVWNLNQPQHF.

The V call is TRBV19, the J call TRBJ2-1; the TRBD2 assignment by TCRdb is unverifiable without DNA. Germline loops: CDR1 LNHDA, CDR2 SQIVND (reference sequence). This CDR3 region has 15 residues. The CDR3 loop reads CASSLGASAYNEQFF.

The chain uses TRBV6-1 and TRBJ1-1; TCRdb proposes TRBD1, but this gene call is untestable without DNA. From germline, CDR1 is MNHNS and CDR2 SASEGT. The CDR3 is made up of 14 amino acids. CDR3: CASRGQGVGVEAFF.

This sequence joins TRBV5-1 and TRBJ2-7; TCRdb indicates TRBD1, and absent DNA this call remains unverified. The germline V gene encodes CDR1 SGHRS and CDR2 YFSETQ. This CDR3 is built from 14 residues. CDR3 amino acids: CASTEEGRIHEQYF.

The chain recombines TRBV5-6 with TRBJ2-1; TCRdb selects TRBD2, and the lack of DNA leaves this call unchecked. Per the germline V gene, CDR1 is SGHDT and CDR2 is YYEEEE. This CDR3 has 15 residues. CDR3 sequence: CASSLGWNRDLEQFF.

This chain joins TRBV10-1 and TRBJ2-7. The CDR3 covers 13 residues. In germline, CDR1 is WNHNN, CDR2 SYGVQD (reference sequence). The CDR3 protein is CASSKGVSYEQYF.

The chain employs TRBV6-1 and TRBJ1-3; TCRdb's assignment of TRBD1 cannot be checked, as there is no DNA. This CDR3 region has 16 residues. CDR1 MNHNS and CDR2 SASEGT come from the germline V gene. Here the CDR3 reads CASKQGLSPSGNTIYF.

The rearrangement joins TRBV12-3 or TRBV12-4 to TRBJ1-2; TCRdb lists TRBD1, though no DNA is available to test this call. The CDR3 extends over 15 amino acids. Here the CDR3 reads CASRPGGASNYGYTF.

V usage is TRBV3-1 and J usage is TRBJ2-5; the D call from TCRdb, TRBD1, cannot be confirmed without DNA. This CDR3 is 14 amino acids long. Per the germline V gene, CDR1 is LGHDT and CDR2 is YNNKEL (reference sequence). CDR3 region: CASDRGHSMETQYF.

The rearrangement joins TRBV20-1 to TRBJ2-5; there is no DNA to check the TCRdb D call of TRBD1. This CDR3 is 12 amino acids long. Germline CDR1 reads DFQATT; CDR2 reads SNEGSKA (reference sequence). CDR3 sequence: CSVGGRGETQYF.